This entry describes one T cell receptor beta chain. This clonotype occurred many times. It lacks a known antigen. The sample holds no much larger clone one base away, and base qualities are not on file. The record originates from a study of naive and memory T cell subsets (dated by TCRdb to 2015 to 2018). Broadly, across the study: An open-source, UMI-based TCR alpha and beta sequencing pipeline was applied to sorted naive and memory peripheral blood T cell subsets. The functional CMV T cell responses agreed completely with IgG serology results. RNA was DNase-treated and reverse transcribed with TCR constant-region primers, mostly using SuperScript III.

Trimming removed 4 bases from V and 1 base from J; the gene matches leave 4 bases unexplained. The germline V gene (reference sequence) yields LGHDT for CDR1 and YNNKEL for CDR2. The cysteine opens and the phenylalanine closes a CDR3 of 15 amino acids. Only the CDR3 DNA is retained, 45 bases long and in frame from the first base. General findings and caveats noted by the study authors: Single alpha or beta chain sequences, rather than paired alpha/beta receptors, were used to define clonotypes. After error correction, only a single occurrence was seen for over 95% of naive TCR sequences, so much steeper abundance distributions were produced than in memory subsets. Gini index rose and Shannon and inverse Simpson diversity fell from naive through CM, EM and EMRA in both CD4 and CD8 cells. The repertoire findings for the naive and memory subsets could not be validated against a ground truth, as none was available. A few larger clonotypes were present in naive repertoires, particularly the CD8 repertoires, and these clonotypes were possibly memory cells re-expressing CD45RA. TCR abundance followed a power law whose exponent differed between naive and memory subsets but was consistent across the three individuals. RNA-based TCR counts may be influenced by expression changes linked to T cell activation and differentiation.

From the second PCR step onward, the TCR alpha chain libraries and the TCR beta chain libraries were amplified separately. CMV status of each donor was established by measuring IFNgamma production from CD4+ T cells after fresh PBMCs were stimulated overnight with CMV viral lysate. Miltenyi beads were used first to positively select CD4 T cells, and CD8 T cells were then positively selected from the CD4-negative fraction. After staining for CD3, CD4, CD8, CD45RA, CD27 and a live/dead dye, cells were sorted on a BD Aria II into four subsets based on CD45RA and CD27. A few healthy volunteers provided blood, and the blood of each volunteer was split into CD4 and CD8 T cells and then into four differentiation subsets. About 0.11 L of peripheral blood was drawn per donor, and PBMC were isolated by Ficoll-Paque PLUS density-gradient centrifugation. Sorted cells were lysed in RLT buffer, and RNA was extracted with a Qiagen RNeasy kit and stored at -80°C.

Receptors were amplified or captured by UMI-ligation and nested PCR. The beta constant-region primer was an equimolar mix of two oligonucleotides covering both TRBC1 and TRBC2. Four rounds of PCR were used to amplify ligated cDNA, with nested alpha and beta constant-region primers being used together with the SP2 primer. A single-stranded oligonucleotide containing the SP2 primer and a 12-nucleotide UMI was joined to the 3' end of the cDNA by T4 RNA ligase 1. The ligation reaction was kept at 16 degrees C for roughly 20-24 hours. PCR2 was typically run as a SYBR Green qPCR and stopped at a predetermined threshold to prevent over-amplification. Apart from the first purification, every purification step used Agencourt AMPure XP magnetic beads. Libraries were quantified by Qubit and checked on a TapeStation, where a main peak was expected near 650 bp. Pooled libraries were sequenced on an Illumina MiSeq with v2 2x251 paired-end kits, typically giving about 0.85-2 million reads per sample. Each sample's library went into the pool at roughly 4 nM, and roughly 4.5-7.5% PhiX was added to help with cluster recognition. Per the source publication's procedure: Using tag matching that tolerated one base-pair mismatch, Decombinator assigned V and J genes to FASTQ reads that had been processed by Demultiplexor. UMIs were used by Collapsinator to correct both sequencing errors and frequency errors arising from PCR heterogeneity. TCRs were translated and CDR3s were extracted from the conserved cysteine to the FGXG phenylalanine by CDR3Translator, with non-productive sequences being flagged. Repertoires were subsampled to equal numbers of UMI-defined TCRs before Gini, Shannon entropy and inverse Simpson indices were calculated. Within the linear range, a power law was fitted to clonotype abundance distributions using maximum likelihood. On one naive CD8 sample, the pipeline and MIGEC gave similar UMI counts, unique TCR numbers and clonal distributions. One analysis removed from the naive repertoire any naive TCRs that were also present in any memory subset from the same donor. Repertoires were searched for about 7,000 CMV-associated CDR3 sequences compiled from VDJdb and a published dataset. TCRdb trimmed public reads at Q25 via fastp, called clones via MiXCR and kept in-frame beta chains. Under each unique CDR3 protein, matching rows form one entry showing the most common genes and DNA. The V and J calls were not made by the authors but by TCRdb's processing. The sample profile shows over 130,000 distinct CDR3 sequences; about 20% of them were found once. Of the sample, 0.6% to 0.7% falls within the top ten clones.

The source material was naive CD8+ T cells from blood. Interpreted using the paper, the cell subset or site label stands for: naive T cells, CD45RA high CD27+. This TCR came from a human donor in good health. The chain is assembled from TRBV3-1 and TRBJ2-7; a stretch of 10 junction bases matches TRBD2. The CDR3 is CASSPWTSGSYEQYF. The nucleotides are TGTGCCAGCAGCCCGTGGACTAGCGGATCCTACGAGCAGTACTTC.